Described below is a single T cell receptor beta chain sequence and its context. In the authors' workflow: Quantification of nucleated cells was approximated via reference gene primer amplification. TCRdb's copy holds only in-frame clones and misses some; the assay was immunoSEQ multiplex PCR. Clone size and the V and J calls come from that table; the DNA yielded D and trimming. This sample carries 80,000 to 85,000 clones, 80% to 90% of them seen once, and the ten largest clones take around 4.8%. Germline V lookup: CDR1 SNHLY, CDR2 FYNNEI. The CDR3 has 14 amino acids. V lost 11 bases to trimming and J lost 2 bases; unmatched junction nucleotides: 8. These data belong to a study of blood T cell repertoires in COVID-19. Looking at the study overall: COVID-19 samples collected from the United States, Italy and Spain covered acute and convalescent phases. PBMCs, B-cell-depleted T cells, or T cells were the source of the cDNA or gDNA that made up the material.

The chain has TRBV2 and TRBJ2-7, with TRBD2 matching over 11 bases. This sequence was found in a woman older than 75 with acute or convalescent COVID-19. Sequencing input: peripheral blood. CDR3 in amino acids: CASRGSGGAYEQYF. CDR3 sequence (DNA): TGTGCCTCCCGCGGTAGCGGGGGGGCCTACGAGCAGTACTTC.